These T cell receptor beta chains were read from a single sample in a study of shared clonotypes between healthy human individuals. Only in-frame clones appear in the TCRdb table, and some are missing; sequencing was by immunoSEQ multiplex PCR. The sample has 2 million to 3 million clones, 93% seen once. Sequencing was carried out using naive CD4+ T cells from PBMCs. Receptor source: a man aged 18-30 years in good health. Some clones in this sample may be carry-over from other donors' samples. The CDR3 runs from the conserved cysteine through the conserved F or W. The order of the fields is V gene, J gene, D gene, clone size, CDR3 DNA, CDR3 protein. The D gene is left open where the match is weak. Some rows mark clone size as missing; the rest say once, few, many or name a class of expanded clone.

>TRBV7-3|TRBJ1-3|-|few
TGTGCCAGCAGCTTGGGACCGGGAAACACCATATATTTT
CASSLGPGNTIYF
>TRBV30|TRBJ1-1|-|few
TGTGCCTGTAAGGGGAACACTGAAGCTTTCTTT
CACKGNTEAFF
>TRBV28|TRBJ2-7|-|-
TGTGCCAGCGAGGGGCCCTCGTACGAGCAGTACTTC
CASEGPSYEQYF
>TRBV30|TRBJ2-2|TRBD1|-
TGTGCCGGTAACCCGGGACAGGCGGGCACCGGGGAGCTGTTTTTT
CAGNPGQAGTGELFF
>TRBV6-4|TRBJ1-4|-|once
TGTGCCAGCAGTGACTCGAGGGCAGGGGCCCCAACTAATGAAAAACTGTTTTTT
CASSDSRAGAPTNEKLFF
>TRBV19|TRBJ2-5|-|-
TGTGCCAGTAGTATAGCCGGGTTGGAGACCCAGTACTTC
CASSIAGLETQYF
>TRBV7-2|TRBJ1-5|-|-
TGTGCCAGCAGCCCAAAGAACACCTATCAGCCCCAGCATTTT
CASSPKNTYQPQHF
>TRBV11-3|TRBJ2-5|TRBD2|-
TGTGCCAGCAGCCCCGGCGGACTAGCGGGAGTAAGGGTGCTAGAGACCCAGTACTTC
CASSPGGLAGVRVLETQYF
>TRBV10-1|TRBJ2-3|-|-
TGCGCCAGCAGTGTTGCCAGACTCACAGATACGCAGTATTTT
CASSVARLTDTQYF
>TRBV5-6|TRBJ1-5|-|-
TGTGCCAGCAGCTTGGGGGATCAGCCCCAGCATTTT
CASSLGDQPQHF
>TRBV27|TRBJ2-7|TRBD1|-
TGTGCCAGCAGTCCGATAGGGACAGCCCGGCCTCCCTACGAGCAGTACTTC
CASSPIGTARPPYEQYF
>TRBV18|TRBJ2-5|-|-
TGTGCCAGCTCACCATCCCAAGAGACCCAGTACTTC
CASSPSQETQYF
>TRBV29-1|TRBJ2-1|-|-
TGCAGCGTTCTTTACCCTAGGACCCCTCTCAATGAGCAGTTCTTC
CSVLYPRTPLNEQFF
>TRBV5-8|TRBJ2-1|-|-
TGTGCCAGCAGCTTGGGAGCTGTGAATGAGCAGTTCTTC
CASSLGAVNEQFF
>TRBV5-1|TRBJ1-5|-|few
TGCGCCAGCAGCTTGTCCCTGAACCAGCCCCAGCATTTT
CASSLSLNQPQHF
>TRBV5-1|TRBJ1-3|-|-
TGCGCCAGCAGCTTGGCCCTCGCCTCTGGAAACACCATATATTTT
CASSLALASGNTIYF
>TRBV14|TRBJ2-5|TRBD1|-
TGTGCCAGCAGCCAGGGGACAGGGGGTCAGACCCAGTACTTC
CASSQGTGGQTQYF
>TRBV6-1|TRBJ1-3|-|-
TGTGCCAGCAGTGACGGCTACTCTGGAAACACCATATATTTT
CASSDGYSGNTIYF
>TRBV5-4|TRBJ2-7|TRBD1|once
TGTGCCAGCAGCTCGAACTTGGGACAGGGTTCCCGCGAGCAGTACTTC
CASSSNLGQGSREQYF
>TRBV28|TRBJ2-5|-|once
TGTGCCAGCAGTTTAGGGCGGCTAGGAAAAGAGACCCAGTACTTC
CASSLGRLGKETQYF
>TRBV7-2|TRBJ2-3|TRBD2|-
TGTGCCAGCAGCTACACTAGCGGGAGAGCGATGGATACGCAGTATTTT
CASSYTSGRAMDTQYF
>TRBV6-6|TRBJ1-5|-|-
TGTGCCAGCGGTCAGGAGATCTTCCAGCCCCAGCATTTT
CASGQEIFQPQHF
>TRBV5-1|TRBJ2-2|-|-
TGCGCCAGCAGCTTTGGGGCAGCCCCGAGGTCCGGGGAGCTGTTTTTT
CASSFGAAPRSGELFF
>TRBV28|TRBJ2-3|TRBD1|-
TGTGCCAGCAGCGGGACAGGGGGCAGGTATACGCAGTATTTT
CASSGTGGRYTQYF
>TRBV6-4|TRBJ1-1|-|once
TGTGCCAGCAGTGTAGAAGGGGGACCGAACACTGAAGCTTTCTTT
CASSVEGGPNTEAFF
>TRBV5-5|TRBJ2-7|TRBD1|-
TGTGCCAGCAGCTATCGGACAGGGCAGGGGGAGCAGTACTTC
CASSYRTGQGEQYF
>TRBV28|TRBJ1-2|-|-
TGTGCCAGCAGTTCAACCGGGACCCGTGTACCCTATGGCTACACCTTC
CASSSTGTRVPYGYTF
>TRBV5-4|TRBJ1-5|-|-
TGTGCCAGCAGCTTGAAAGGGGTGGATCAGCCCCAGCATTTT
CASSLKGVDQPQHF
>TRBV11-3|TRBJ2-2|-|-
TGTGCCAGCAAAGTAGGAGGGCTAGCGAACACCGGGGAGCTGTTTTTT
CASKVGGLANTGELFF
>TRBV27|TRBJ2-7|-|once
TGTGCCAGCCCAAGACCCGTGAAGAAGTCCGAGCAGTACTTC
CASPRPVKKSEQYF
>TRBV7-8|TRBJ2-7|TRBD2|-
TGTGCCAGCAGCTTAGAGGGACTAGCGGGAGTCGAGCAGTACTTC
CASSLEGLAGVEQYF
>TRBV5-1|TRBJ2-2|TRBD1|-
TGCGCCAGCAGCTTTATAACTCCGGGACAGGGGTACATCGGGGAGCTGTTTTTT
CASSFITPGQGYIGELFF
>TRBV6-1|TRBJ1-5|TRBD1|-
TGTGCCAGCAGTCTTACAGGGGGCAATCAGCCCCAGCATTTT
CASSLTGGNQPQHF
>TRBV5-1|TRBJ1-1|-|-
TGCGCCAGCAGCTTCAGGACAGCAAACACTGAAGCTTTCTTT
CASSFRTANTEAFF
>TRBV6-6|TRBJ2-5|-|-
TGTGCCAGCACCCGAGGAGGGGAAGGGACCCAGTACTTC
CASTRGGEGTQYF
>TRBV5-6|TRBJ2-7|-|-
TGTGCCAGCAGTCCTAGAGGACGGCTCCCTACGGTGGAGCAGTACTTC
CASSPRGRLPTVEQYF
>TRBV28|TRBJ2-1|-|-
TGTGCCAGCAGTTTCCCGGAACTTCTGTTCTACAATGAGCAGTTCTTC
CASSFPELLFYNEQFF
>TRBV27|TRBJ2-2|-|-
TGTGCCAGCAGTTTATTCGGGACACCGAACACCGGGGAGCTGTTTTTT
CASSLFGTPNTGELFF
>TRBV5-1|TRBJ2-1|-|-
TGCGCCAGCAGCTTGGCCGGTAAAGACAATGAGCAGTTCTTC
CASSLAGKDNEQFF
>TRBV27|TRBJ2-1|-|-
TGTGCCAGCAGTTTCCGGGACTGGCACTACAATGAGCAGTTCTTC
CASSFRDWHYNEQFF
>TRBV6-6|TRBJ2-5|-|-
TGTGCCAGCAGTCTGGGTTTAGGGGCGAGGGCAGAGACCCAGTACTTC
CASSLGLGARAETQYF
>TRBV27|TRBJ2-7|TRBD1|-
TGTGCCAGCAGTCCAGGGGGTAGGTCCTACGAGCAGTACTTC
CASSPGGRSYEQYF
>TRBV30|TRBJ2-7|-|-
TGTGCCTGGAGTGTAGTTTGGATCCCCTACGAGCAGTACTTC
CAWSVVWIPYEQYF
>TRBV18|TRBJ1-4|-|-
TGTGCCAGCTCACCACCATCGGGGGCCGGTGAAAAACTGTTTTTT
CASSPPSGAGEKLFF
>TRBV14|TRBJ1-2|-|-
TGTGCCAGCAGCCGTCCCCCCGGACTCAGGAGTGGCTACACCTTC
CASSRPPGLRSGYTF
>TRBV5-5|TRBJ1-2|-|-
TGTGCCAGCAGCTTGATGCAGGGTGGGTATGGCTACACCTTC
CASSLMQGGYGYTF
>TRBV7-9|TRBJ2-3|TRBD1|-
TGTGCCAGCAGTCAACCGACAGGGGACTTCACAGATACGCAGTATTTT
CASSQPTGDFTDTQYF
>TRBV5-1|TRBJ2-1|-|once
TGCGCCAGCAGCCCGGACAGTAACAATGAGCAGTTCTTC
CASSPDSNNEQFF
>TRBV9|TRBJ2-3|-|-
TGTGCCAGCAGCGTGGCCACAACAGATACGCAGTATTTT
CASSVATTDTQYF
>TRBV28|TRBJ1-1|TRBD1|-
TGTGCCAGCAGACGGGACAGTAACACTGAAGCTTTCTTT
CASRRDSNTEAFF